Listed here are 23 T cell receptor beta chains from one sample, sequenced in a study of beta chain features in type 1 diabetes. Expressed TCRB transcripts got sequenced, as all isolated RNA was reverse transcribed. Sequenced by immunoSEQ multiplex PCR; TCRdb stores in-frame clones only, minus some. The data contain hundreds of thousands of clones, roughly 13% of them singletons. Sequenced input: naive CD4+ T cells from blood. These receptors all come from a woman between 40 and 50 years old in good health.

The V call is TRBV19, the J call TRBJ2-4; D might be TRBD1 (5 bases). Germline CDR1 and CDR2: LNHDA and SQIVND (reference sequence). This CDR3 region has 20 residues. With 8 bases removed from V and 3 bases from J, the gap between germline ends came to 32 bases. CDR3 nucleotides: TGTGCCAGTCCCATGACGTGGTTCGGAAGGGGCAACGTCTACAAAAACATTCAGTACTTC. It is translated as CASPMTWFGRGNVYKNIQYF.

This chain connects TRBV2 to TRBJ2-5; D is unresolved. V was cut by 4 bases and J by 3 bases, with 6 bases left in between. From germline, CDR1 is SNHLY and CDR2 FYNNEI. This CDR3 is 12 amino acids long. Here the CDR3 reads CASSAAEETQYF. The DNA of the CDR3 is TGTGCCAGCAGTGCGGCGGAAGAGACCCAGTACTTC.

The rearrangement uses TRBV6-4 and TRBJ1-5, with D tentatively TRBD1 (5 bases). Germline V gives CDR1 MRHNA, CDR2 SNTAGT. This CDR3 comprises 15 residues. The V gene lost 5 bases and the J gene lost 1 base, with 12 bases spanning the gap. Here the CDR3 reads CASSTLAGSNQPQHF. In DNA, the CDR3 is TGTGCCAGCAGTACCTTGGCAGGGAGCAATCAGCCCCAGCATTTT.

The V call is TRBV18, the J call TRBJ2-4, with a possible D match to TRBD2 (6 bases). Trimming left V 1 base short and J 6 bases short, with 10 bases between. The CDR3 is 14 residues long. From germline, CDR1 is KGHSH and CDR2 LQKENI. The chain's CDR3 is CASSPRGTTNIQYF. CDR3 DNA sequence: TGTGCCAGCTCACCACGCGGGACCACAAACATTCAGTACTTC.

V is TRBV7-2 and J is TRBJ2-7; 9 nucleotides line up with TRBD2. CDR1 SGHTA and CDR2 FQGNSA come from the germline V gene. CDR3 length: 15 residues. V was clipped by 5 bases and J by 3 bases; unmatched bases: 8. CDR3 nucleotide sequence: TGTGCCAGCAGCCAGATGGCTAGCGGGGTCTACGAGCAGTACTTC. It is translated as CASSQMASGVYEQYF.

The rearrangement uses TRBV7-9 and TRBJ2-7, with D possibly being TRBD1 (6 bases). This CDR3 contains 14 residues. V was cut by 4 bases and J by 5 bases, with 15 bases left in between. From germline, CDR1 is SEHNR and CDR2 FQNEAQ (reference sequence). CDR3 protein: CASSSSHRDDEQYF. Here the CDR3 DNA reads TGTGCCAGCAGCTCCTCCCACAGGGACGACGAGCAGTACTTC.

The DNA of the CDR3 is TGCGCCAGCAGCTCACTGACTCTCGATGAGCAGTTCTTC. Translation gives CASSSLTLDEQFF. The chain uses TRBV5-1 and TRBJ2-1; no definite D call. The CDR3 spans 13 residues. Germline V lookup: CDR1 SGHRS, CDR2 YFSETQ. Trimming shortened V by 3 bases and J by 8 bases, and 12 bases separated the two germline ends.

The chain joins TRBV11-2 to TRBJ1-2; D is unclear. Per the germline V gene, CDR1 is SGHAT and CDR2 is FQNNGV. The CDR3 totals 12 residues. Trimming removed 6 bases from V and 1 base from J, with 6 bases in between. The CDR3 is CASSRDNYGYTF. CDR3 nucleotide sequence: TGTGCCAGCAGTCGGGATAACTATGGCTACACCTTC.

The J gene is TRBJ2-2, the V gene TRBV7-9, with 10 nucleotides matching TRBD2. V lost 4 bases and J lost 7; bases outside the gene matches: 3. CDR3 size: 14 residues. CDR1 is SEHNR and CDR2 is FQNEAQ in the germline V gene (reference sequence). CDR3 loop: CASSSSGGDGELFF. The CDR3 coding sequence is TGTGCCAGCAGCTCTAGCGGGGGCGACGGGGAGCTGTTTTTT.

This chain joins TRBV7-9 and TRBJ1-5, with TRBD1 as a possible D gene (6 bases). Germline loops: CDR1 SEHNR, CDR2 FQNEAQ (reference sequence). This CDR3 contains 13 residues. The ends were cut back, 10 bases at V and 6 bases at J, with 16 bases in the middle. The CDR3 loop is CATNRDGSQPQHF. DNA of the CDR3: TGTGCCACCAACAGGGACGGCAGTCAGCCCCAGCATTTT.

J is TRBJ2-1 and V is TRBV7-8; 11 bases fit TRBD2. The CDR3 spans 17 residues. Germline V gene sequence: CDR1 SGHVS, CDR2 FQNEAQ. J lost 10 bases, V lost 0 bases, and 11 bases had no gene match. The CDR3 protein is CASSLAAPASGGKEQFF. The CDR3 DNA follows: TGTGCCAGCAGCTTAGCGGCCCCGGCTAGCGGGGGGAAGGAGCAGTTCTTC. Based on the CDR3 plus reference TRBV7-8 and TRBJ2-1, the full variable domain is GAGVSQSPRYKVAKRGQDVALRCDPISGHVSLFWYQQALGQGPEFLTYFQNEAQLDKSGLPSDRFFAERPEGSVSTLKIQRTQQEDSAVYLCASSLAAPASGGKEQFFGPGTRLTVL.

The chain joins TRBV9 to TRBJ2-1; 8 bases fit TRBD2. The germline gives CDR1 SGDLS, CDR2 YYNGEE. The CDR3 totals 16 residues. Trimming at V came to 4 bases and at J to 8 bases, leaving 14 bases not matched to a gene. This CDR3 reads CASSTRGGTSMDEQFF. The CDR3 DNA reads TGTGCCAGCAGCACGCGAGGTGGGACTAGTATGGATGAGCAGTTCTTC.

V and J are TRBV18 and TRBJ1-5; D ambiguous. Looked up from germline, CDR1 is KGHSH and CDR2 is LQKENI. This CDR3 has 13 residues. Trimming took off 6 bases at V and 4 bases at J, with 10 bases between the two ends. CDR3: CASSSRDNQPQHF. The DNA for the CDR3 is TGTGCCAGCTCCTCCCGAGATAATCAGCCCCAGCATTTT.

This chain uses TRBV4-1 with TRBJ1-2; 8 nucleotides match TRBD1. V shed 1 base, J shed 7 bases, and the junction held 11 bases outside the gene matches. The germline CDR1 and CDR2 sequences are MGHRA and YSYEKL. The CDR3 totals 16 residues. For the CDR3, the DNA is TGCGCCAGCAGCCAAGGCCACTCAGGGGGCTCTTTTGGCTACACCTTC. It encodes CASSQGHSGGSFGYTF.

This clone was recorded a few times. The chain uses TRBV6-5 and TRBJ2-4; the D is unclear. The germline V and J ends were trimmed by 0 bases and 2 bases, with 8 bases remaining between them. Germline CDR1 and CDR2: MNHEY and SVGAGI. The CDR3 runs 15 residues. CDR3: CASSYSELSKNIQYF. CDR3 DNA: TGTGCCAGCAGTTACTCCGAGTTATCCAAAAACATTCAGTACTTC.

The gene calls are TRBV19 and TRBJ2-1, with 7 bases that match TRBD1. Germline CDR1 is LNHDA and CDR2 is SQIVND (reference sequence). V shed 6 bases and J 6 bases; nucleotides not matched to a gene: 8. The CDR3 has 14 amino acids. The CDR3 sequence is CASRPRTGSNEQFF. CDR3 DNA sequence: TGTGCCAGTAGACCCAGGACAGGATCCAATGAGCAGTTCTTC. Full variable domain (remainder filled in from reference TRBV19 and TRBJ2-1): DGGITQSPKYLFRKEGQNVTLSCEQNLNHDAMYWYRQDPGQGLRLIYYSQIVNDFQKGDIAEGYSVSREKKESFPLTVTSAQKNPTAFYLCASRPRTGSNEQFFGPGTRLTVL.

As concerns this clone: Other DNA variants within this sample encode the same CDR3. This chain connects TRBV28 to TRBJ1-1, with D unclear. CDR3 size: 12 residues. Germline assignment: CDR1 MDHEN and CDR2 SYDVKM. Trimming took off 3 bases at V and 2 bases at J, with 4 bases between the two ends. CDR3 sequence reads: CASSLRNTEAFF. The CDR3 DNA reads TGTGCCAGCAGTTTGCGAAACACTGAAGCTTTCTTT.

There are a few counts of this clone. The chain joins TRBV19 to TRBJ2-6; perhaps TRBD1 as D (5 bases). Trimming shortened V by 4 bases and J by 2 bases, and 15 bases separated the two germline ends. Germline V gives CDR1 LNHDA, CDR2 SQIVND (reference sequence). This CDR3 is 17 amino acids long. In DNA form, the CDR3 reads TGTGCCAGTAGTAGGGGCCAGGGATCCCCTGGGGCCAACGTCCTGACTTTC. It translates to CASSRGQGSPGANVLTF. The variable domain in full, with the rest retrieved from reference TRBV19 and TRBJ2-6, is DGGITQSPKYLFRKEGQNVTLSCEQNLNHDAMYWYRQDPGQGLRLIYYSQIVNDFQKGDIAEGYSVSREKKESFPLTVTSAQKNPTAFYLCASSRGQGSPGANVLTFGAGSRLTVL.

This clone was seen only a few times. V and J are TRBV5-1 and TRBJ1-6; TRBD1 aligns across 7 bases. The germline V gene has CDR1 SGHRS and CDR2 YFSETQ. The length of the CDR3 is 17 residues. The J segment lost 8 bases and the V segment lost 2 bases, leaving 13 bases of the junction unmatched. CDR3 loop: CASSFLPRQGLDSPLHF. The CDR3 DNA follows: TGCGCCAGCAGCTTTCTACCTCGACAGGGTTTGGATTCACCCCTCCACTTT.

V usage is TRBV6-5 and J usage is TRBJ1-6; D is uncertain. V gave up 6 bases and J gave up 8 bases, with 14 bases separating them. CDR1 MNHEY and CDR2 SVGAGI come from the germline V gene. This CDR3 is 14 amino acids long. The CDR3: CASSSWQDYSPLHF. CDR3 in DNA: TGTGCCAGCAGCTCCTGGCAGGATTATTCACCCCTCCACTTT.

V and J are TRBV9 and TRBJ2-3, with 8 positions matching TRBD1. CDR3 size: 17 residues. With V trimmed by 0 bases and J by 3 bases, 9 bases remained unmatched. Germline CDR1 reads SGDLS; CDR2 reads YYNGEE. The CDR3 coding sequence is TGTGCCAGCAGCGTAGACCCAGCCCAGGGGGCAACAGATACGCAGTATTTT. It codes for CASSVDPAQGATDTQYF.

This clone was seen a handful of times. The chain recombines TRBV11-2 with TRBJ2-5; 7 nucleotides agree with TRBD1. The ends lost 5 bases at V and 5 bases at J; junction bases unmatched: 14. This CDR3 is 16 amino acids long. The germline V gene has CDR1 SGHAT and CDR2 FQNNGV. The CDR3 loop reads CASSTGQVTKGETQYF. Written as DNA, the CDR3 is TGTGCCAGCAGCACCGGACAGGTCACAAAAGGGGAGACCCAGTACTTC.

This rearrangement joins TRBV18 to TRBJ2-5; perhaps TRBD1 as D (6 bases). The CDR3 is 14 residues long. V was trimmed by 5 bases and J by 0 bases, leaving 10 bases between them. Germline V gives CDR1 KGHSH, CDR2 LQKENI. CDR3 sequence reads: CASSFRQDQETQYF. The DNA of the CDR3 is TGTGCCAGCTCATTTAGACAGGACCAAGAGACCCAGTACTTC.